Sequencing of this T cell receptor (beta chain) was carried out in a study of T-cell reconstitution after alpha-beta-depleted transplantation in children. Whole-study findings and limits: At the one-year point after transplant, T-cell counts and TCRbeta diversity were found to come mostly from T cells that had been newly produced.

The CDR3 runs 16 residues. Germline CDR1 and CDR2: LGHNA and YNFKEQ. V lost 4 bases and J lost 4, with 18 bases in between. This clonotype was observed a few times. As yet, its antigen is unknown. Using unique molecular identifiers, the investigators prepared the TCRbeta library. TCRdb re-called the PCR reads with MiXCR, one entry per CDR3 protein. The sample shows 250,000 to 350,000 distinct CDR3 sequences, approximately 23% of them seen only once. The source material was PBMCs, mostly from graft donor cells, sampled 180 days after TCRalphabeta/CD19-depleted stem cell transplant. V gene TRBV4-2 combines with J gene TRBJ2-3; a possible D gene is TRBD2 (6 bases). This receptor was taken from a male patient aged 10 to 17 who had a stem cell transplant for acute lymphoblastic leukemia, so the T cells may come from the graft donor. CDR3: CASSLPSEKGSDTQYF. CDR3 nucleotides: TGTGCCAGCAGCCTCCCTAGCGAGAAGGGCTCAGATACGCAGTATTTT.